This TCR beta chain emerged from a study of spatial heterogeneity in lung cancer. Study context: Beta-chain sequences were consistently detected more often than alpha-chain sequences.

Described time point: sample taken at primary tumor resection. This clonotype has at least ten counts. TCRdb reprocessed the 5' RACE reads with MiXCR, giving one entry per CDR3 protein. The table has 23,000 or so distinct CDR3 sequences, over 6% seen once. Germline V gene sequence: CDR1 WNHNN, CDR2 SYGVQD (reference sequence). The CDR3 runs 11 residues. Trimming left V 3 bases short and J 7 bases short, with 4 bases between. Sequenced material: PBMCs, taken at surgery. This TCR was recovered from a male donor with early-stage non-small cell lung cancer. The V call is TRBV10-1, the J call TRBJ2-1, with unresolved D. CDR3 sequence (DNA): TGCGCCAGCAGTGACCTGAATGAGCAGTTCTTC. Its translation: CASSDLNEQFF.